These 14 T cell receptor beta chains were all obtained from the same sample, sequenced in a study of T cells after yellow fever vaccination. TCRdb reprocessed the 5' RACE reads with MiXCR, giving one entry per CDR3 protein. The sample records 500,000 to 650,000 distinct CDR3 sequences, 10% to 15% being singletons. The sample consisted of PBMCs, taken on the day of the yellow fever booster vaccination. The source of these receptors is a man aged 25-45 years who received the YFV17D yellow fever vaccine.

The V and J genes are TRBV6-2 or TRBV6-3 and TRBJ1-1, with TRBD1 as a possible D gene (6 bases). V was cut by 6 bases and J by 3 bases, with 20 bases left in between. Germline assignment: CDR1 MNHEY and CDR2 SVGEGT. This CDR3 has 16 residues. CDR3 DNA: TGTGCCAGCAGCCGGGGGGGTACAGGGAGTGACACTGAAGCTTTCTTT. Protein product: CASSRGGTGSDTEAFF.

Here the CDR3 DNA reads TGTGCCAGCAGCGAAGACGCAGGGGGTTCTTATGGCTACACCTTC. This encodes CASSEDAGGSYGYTF. The chain couples TRBV9 to TRBJ1-2; TRBD1 matches 7 bases. The CDR3 consists of 15 residues. V shed 3 bases and J 5 bases; nucleotides not matched to a gene: 10. Per germline, CDR1 SGDLS and CDR2 YYNGEE.

The chain has TRBV12-3 or TRBV12-4 and TRBJ1-2; no clear D gene. The ends were cut back, 5 bases at V and 7 bases at J, with 11 bases in the middle. The CDR3 has 12 residues. This CDR3 reads CASSQDVLGYTF. The CDR3 nucleotides are TGTGCCAGCAGTCAGGATGTGCTTGGCTACACCTTC.

The chain carries TRBV5-1 and TRBJ1-5; no definite D call. Germline loops: CDR1 SGHRS, CDR2 YFSETQ. There are 17 residues in the CDR3. Between the trimmed V and J ends, which lost 0 bases and 0 bases, there was a span of 13 bases. In nucleotides, the CDR3 is TGCGCCAGCAGCTTGGAACCCGTAGACTATAGCAATCAGCCCCAGCATTTT. Translation gives CASSLEPVDYSNQPQHF.

This clonotype has only a few counts. The chain links TRBV6-2 or TRBV6-3 to TRBJ2-5; D is unclear. Per germline, CDR1 MNHEY and CDR2 SVGEGT. The CDR3 covers 11 residues. V lost 8 bases to trimming and J lost 2 bases, with 6 bases between them. The DNA of the CDR3 is TGTGCCAGCGGCTGGCAAGAGACCCAGTACTTC. Its protein is CASGWQETQYF.

The chain uses TRBV14 and TRBJ1-2; no clear D. The CDR3 length is 13 residues. Trimming took 0 bases from V and 5 from J, leaving 7 bases between them. CDR1 is SGHDN, CDR2 FVKESK, per germline. CDR3 loop: CASSQETLYGYTF. The CDR3 region has the DNA TGTGCCAGCAGCCAAGAAACACTTTATGGCTACACCTTC.

V is TRBV29-1 and J is TRBJ1-4; D is undetermined. From germline, CDR1 is SQVTM and CDR2 ANQGSEA. V was cut by 4 bases and J by 5 bases, with 11 bases left in between. The CDR3 loop spans 13 amino acids. The CDR3 reads CSVGSYPNEKLFF. The CDR3 nucleotides are TGCAGCGTTGGGAGTTACCCGAATGAAAAACTGTTTTTT.

This clonotype was seen a handful of times. This sequence joins TRBV3-1 and TRBJ2-1, with TRBD2 matching 14 bases. The CDR3 is made up of 16 amino acids. Germline CDR1 is LGHDT and CDR2 is YNNKEL (reference sequence). V lost 4 bases and J lost 7; bases outside the gene matches: 6. The CDR3 nucleotides are TGTGCCAGCAGCCCAGGGACTAGCGGGAGTCTTAATGAGCAGTTCTTC. It specifies CASSPGTSGSLNEQFF.

In its sample, this clonotype was seen a few times. V is TRBV2 and J is TRBJ2-3; 12 bases map to TRBD2. Trimming at V came to 10 bases and at J to 6 bases, leaving 8 bases not matched to a gene. The V gene's germline CDR1 is SNHLY and CDR2 FYNNEI. The CDR3 has 14 residues. CDR3 loop: CAIKRLAGVDTQYF. The CDR3, as DNA: TGTGCCATAAAGAGACTAGCGGGAGTTGATACGCAGTATTTT.

This clonotype was seen a few times. The chain is built from TRBV20-1 and TRBJ2-2; TRBD1 is a possible D gene (5 bases). The CDR3 sequence is 14 residues long. Trimming cost V 7 bases and J 2 bases, with 14 bases left between them. CDR1 DFQATT and CDR2 SNEGSKA come from the germline V gene (reference sequence). The CDR3 DNA is TGCAGTGGGGCCAGTGACAGCAACACCGGGGAGCTGTTTTTT. Encoded protein: CSGASDSNTGELFF.

The sample holds a few counts of this clonotype. V is TRBV2 and J is TRBJ1-4; a weak D match, TRBD1 (6 bases). Per germline, CDR1 SNHLY and CDR2 FYNNEI. The V end was cut by 8 bases, the J end by 5 bases, with 30 bases between. CDR3 length: 19 amino acids. CDR3 sequence: CASLHSKFNTDRLNEKLFF. CDR3 DNA: TGTGCCAGCTTGCACTCCAAATTTAATACGGACAGACTAAATGAAAAACTGTTTTTT.

The genes are TRBV5-1 and TRBJ2-2; TRBD2 agrees at 10 bases. V gave up 3 bases and J gave up 4 bases; unmatched junction bases: 6. The CDR3 runs to 16 residues. Germline CDR1 reads SGHRS; CDR2 reads YFSETQ. CDR3 sequence: CASSSVAGGATGELFF. The CDR3 DNA reads TGCGCCAGCAGCTCAGTAGCGGGAGGAGCCACCGGGGAGCTGTTTTTT.

The V call is TRBV9, the J call TRBJ2-5, with D unclear. The CDR3 length is 14 residues. The germline gives CDR1 SGDLS, CDR2 YYNGEE. Trimming left V 3 bases short and J 5 bases short, with 14 bases between. CDR3 nucleotide sequence: TGTGCCAGCAGCGCCCCCTCGGTGGCGGAGACCCAGTACTTC. Its protein is CASSAPSVAETQYF.

The chain has TRBV7-9 and TRBJ2-1; D may be TRBD2 (6 bases). The CDR3 covers 14 residues. The germline gives CDR1 SEHNR, CDR2 FQNEAQ (reference sequence). Trimming took off 5 bases at V and 4 bases at J, with 12 bases between the two ends. As DNA, the CDR3 is TGTGCCAGCAGCCCGGGGGACCGATACAATGAGCAGTTCTTC. This translates into CASSPGDRYNEQFF.